This T cell receptor beta chain was found in a study of blood T cell repertoires in COVID-19. J lost 5 bases, V lost 6 bases, and 6 bases had no gene match. The length of the CDR3 is 14 residues. Looked up from germline, CDR1 is LNHNV and CDR2 is YYDKDF (reference sequence). Per the authors' pipeline: Amplified reference gene primers provided the basis for estimating nucleated cell counts. Only in-frame clones appear in the TCRdb table, and some are missing; sequencing was by immunoSEQ multiplex PCR. Clonal size and the V and J genes are those of that table, whereas D and trimming came from the DNA. The sample lists fewer than 180,000 clones, approximately 86% occurring once.

Sequencing input: peripheral blood. The J gene is TRBJ2-5, the V gene TRBV15; 10 nucleotides agree with TRBD1. The sequence derives from a man in his sixties or seventies with acute or convalescent COVID-19. The CDR3: CATRVDRGRETQYF. Written as DNA, the CDR3 is TGTGCCACCAGGGTGGACAGGGGGAGGGAGACCCAGTACTTC.